This T cell receptor beta chain was found in a study of shared clonotypes between healthy human individuals. The data were produced by immunoSEQ multiplex PCR, yet TCRdb's version contains in-frame clones alone and is incomplete. The data show around 690,000 clones, 90% seen once. CDR3 size: 13 residues. From germline, CDR1 is SGHRS and CDR2 YFSETQ. The V end was cut by 0 bases, the J end by 8 bases, with 11 bases between. Notes on the study in general: Generation probabilities were higher for clonotypes shared across all four sorted-subset donors than for unshared ones. Sampling involved blood alone; tissue repertoires likely differ.

Note on this clone: What it binds is unknown.

The TCR originated in a man younger than 30 in good health. Some clones in this sample may be carry-over from other donors' samples. V and J are TRBV5-1 and TRBJ2-5, with D possibly TRBD2 on 6 matching bases. The sample taken for sequencing was memory CD8+ T cells from PBMCs. This sample's subset: CD45RO+ cells pooled with CCR7-negative TemRA cells. In nucleotides, the CDR3 is TGCGCCAGCAGCTTGGTTCGGGGGTCAACCCAGTACTTC. This codes for CASSLVRGSTQYF.